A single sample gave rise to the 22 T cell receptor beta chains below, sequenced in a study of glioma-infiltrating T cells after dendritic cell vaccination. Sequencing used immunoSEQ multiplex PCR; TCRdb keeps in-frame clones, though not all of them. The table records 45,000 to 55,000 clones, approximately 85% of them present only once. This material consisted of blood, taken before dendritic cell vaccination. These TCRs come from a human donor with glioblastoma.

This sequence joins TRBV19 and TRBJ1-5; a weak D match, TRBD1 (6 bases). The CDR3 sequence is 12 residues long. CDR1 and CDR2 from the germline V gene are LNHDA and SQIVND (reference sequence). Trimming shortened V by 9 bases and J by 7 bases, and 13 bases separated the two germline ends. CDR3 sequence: CASTTGYQPQHF. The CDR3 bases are TGTGCCAGCACGACAGGTTACCAGCCCCAGCATTTT.

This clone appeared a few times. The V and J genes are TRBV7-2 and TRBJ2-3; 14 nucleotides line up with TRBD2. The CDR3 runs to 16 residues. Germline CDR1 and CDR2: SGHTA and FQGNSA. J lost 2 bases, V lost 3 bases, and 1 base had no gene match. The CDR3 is CASSLTSGGDTDTQYF. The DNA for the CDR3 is TGTGCCAGCAGCTTGACTAGCGGGGGGGACACAGATACGCAGTATTTT.

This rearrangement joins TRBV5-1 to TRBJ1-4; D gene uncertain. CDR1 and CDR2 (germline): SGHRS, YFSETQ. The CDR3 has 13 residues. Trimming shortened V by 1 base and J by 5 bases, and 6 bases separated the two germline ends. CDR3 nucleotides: TGCGCCAGCAGCTTGACTGCGAATGAAAAACTGTTTTTT. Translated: CASSLTANEKLFF.

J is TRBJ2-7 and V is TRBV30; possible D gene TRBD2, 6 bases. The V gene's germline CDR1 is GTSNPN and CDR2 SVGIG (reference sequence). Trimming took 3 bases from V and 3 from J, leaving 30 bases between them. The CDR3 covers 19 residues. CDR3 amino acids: CAWSPLQGTGTGAFYEQYF. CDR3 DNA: TGTGCCTGGAGCCCGCTGCAGGGTACCGGGACTGGGGCCTTCTACGAGCAGTACTTC.

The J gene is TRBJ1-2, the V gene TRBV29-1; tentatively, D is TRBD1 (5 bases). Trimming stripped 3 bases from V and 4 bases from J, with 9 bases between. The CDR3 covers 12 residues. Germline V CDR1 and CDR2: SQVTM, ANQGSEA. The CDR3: CSVEQGPYGYTF. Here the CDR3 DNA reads TGCAGCGTTGAGCAGGGTCCCTATGGCTACACCTTC.

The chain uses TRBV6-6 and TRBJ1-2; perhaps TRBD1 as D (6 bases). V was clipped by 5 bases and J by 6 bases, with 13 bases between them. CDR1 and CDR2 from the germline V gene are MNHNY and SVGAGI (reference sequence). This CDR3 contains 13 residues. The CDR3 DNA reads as TGTGCCAGCAGTCCCCCAGGGGAGCATGGCTACACCTTC. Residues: CASSPPGEHGYTF.

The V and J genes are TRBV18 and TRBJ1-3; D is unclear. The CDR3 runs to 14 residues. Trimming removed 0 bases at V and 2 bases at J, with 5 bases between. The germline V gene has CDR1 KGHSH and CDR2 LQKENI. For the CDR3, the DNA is TGTGCCAGCTCACCACCGAGGGCTGGAAACACCATATATTTT. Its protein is CASSPPRAGNTIYF. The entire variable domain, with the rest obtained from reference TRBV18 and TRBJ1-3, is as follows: NAGVMQNPRHLVRRRGQEARLRCSPMKGHSHVYWYRQLPEEGLKFMVYLQKENIIDESGMPKERFSAEFPKEGPSILRIQQVVRGDSAAYFCASSPPRAGNTIYFGEGSWLTVV.

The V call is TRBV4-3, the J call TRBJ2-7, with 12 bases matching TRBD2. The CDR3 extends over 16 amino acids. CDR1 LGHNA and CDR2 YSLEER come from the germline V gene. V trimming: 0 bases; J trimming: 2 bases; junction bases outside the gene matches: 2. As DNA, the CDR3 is TGCGCCAGCAGCCAAGAACTAGCGGGAGGTCCCTACGAGCAGTACTTC. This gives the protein CASSQELAGGPYEQYF.

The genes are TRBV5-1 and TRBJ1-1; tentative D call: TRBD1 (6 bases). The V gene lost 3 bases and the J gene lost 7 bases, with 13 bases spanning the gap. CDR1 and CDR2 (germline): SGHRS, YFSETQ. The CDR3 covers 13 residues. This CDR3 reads CASSSKLDSEAFF. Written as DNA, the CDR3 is TGCGCCAGCAGCTCCAAATTGGACAGTGAAGCTTTCTTT. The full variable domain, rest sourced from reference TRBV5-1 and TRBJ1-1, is KAGVTQTPRYLIKTRGQQVTLSCSPISGHRSVSWYQQTPGQGLQFLFEYFSETQRNKGNFPGRFSGRQFSNSRSEMNVSTLELGDSALYLCASSSKLDSEAFFGQGTRLTVV.

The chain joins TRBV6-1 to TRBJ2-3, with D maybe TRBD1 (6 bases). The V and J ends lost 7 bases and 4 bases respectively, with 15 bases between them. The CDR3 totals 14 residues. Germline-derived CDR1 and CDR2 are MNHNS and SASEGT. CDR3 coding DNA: TGTGCCAGCACGGGCAGGGGTTTCGCAGATACGCAGTATTTT. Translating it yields CASTGRGFADTQYF.

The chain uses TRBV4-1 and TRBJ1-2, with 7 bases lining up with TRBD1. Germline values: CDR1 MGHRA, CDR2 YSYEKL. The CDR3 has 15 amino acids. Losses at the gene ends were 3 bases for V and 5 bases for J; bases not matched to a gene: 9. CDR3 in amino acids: CASSQDGTEMYGYTF. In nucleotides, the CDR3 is TGCGCCAGCAGCCAGGATGGGACAGAGATGTATGGCTACACCTTC.

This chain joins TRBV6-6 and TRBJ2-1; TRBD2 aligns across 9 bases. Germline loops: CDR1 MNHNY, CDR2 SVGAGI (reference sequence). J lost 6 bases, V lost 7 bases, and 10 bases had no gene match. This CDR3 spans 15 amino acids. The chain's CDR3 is CASTRRRGGVNEQFF. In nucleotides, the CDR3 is TGTGCCAGCACTAGGAGGCGGGGGGGCGTCAATGAGCAGTTCTTC.

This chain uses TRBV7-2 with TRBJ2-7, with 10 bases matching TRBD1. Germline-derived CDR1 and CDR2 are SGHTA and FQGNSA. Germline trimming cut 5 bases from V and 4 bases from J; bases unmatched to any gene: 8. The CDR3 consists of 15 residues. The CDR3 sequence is CASSPYGQGGYEQYF. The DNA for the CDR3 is TGTGCCAGCAGCCCCTACGGACAGGGGGGGTACGAGCAGTACTTC. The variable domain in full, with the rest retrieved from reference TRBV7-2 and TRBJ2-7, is GAGVSQSPSNKVTEKGKDVELRCDPISGHTALYWYRQSLGQGLEFLIYFQGNSAPDKSGLPSDRFSAERTGGSVSTLTIQRTQQEDSAVYLCASSPYGQGGYEQYFGPGTRLTVT.

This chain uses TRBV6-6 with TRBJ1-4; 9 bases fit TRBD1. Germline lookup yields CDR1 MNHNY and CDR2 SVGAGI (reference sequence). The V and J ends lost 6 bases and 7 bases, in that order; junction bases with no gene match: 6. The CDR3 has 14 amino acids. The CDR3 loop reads CASSGQGQFEKLFF. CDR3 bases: TGTGCCAGCAGCGGACAGGGGCAGTTTGAAAAACTGTTTTTT.

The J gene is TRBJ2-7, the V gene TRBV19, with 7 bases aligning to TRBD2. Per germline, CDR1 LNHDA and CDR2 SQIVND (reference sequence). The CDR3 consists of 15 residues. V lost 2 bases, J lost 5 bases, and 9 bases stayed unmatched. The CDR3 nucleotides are TGTGCCAGTAGTATATCGTTCGGGGGGTGGAACGAGCAGTACTTC. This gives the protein CASSISFGGWNEQYF. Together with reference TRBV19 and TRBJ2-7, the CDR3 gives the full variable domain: DGGITQSPKYLFRKEGQNVTLSCEQNLNHDAMYWYRQDPGQGLRLIYYSQIVNDFQKGDIAEGYSVSREKKESFPLTVTSAQKNPTAFYLCASSISFGGWNEQYFGPGTRLTVT.

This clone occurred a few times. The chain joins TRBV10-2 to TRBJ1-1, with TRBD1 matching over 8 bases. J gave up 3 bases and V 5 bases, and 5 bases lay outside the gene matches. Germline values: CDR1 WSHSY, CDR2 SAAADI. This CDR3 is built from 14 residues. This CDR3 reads CASSTTGVDTEAFF. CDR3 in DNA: TGCGCCAGCAGTACGACAGGGGTGGACACTGAAGCTTTCTTT.

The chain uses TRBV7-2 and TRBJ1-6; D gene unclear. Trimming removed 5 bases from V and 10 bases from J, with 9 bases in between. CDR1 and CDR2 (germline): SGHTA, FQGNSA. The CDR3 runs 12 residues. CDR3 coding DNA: TGTGCCAGCAGCGAAACTCGCTCACCCCTCCACTTT. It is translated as CASSETRSPLHF.

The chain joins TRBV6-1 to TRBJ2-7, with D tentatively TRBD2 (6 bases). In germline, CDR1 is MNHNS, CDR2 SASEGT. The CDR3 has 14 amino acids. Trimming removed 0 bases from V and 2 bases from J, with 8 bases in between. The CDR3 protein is CASSEAGLPYEQYF. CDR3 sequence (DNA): TGTGCCAGCAGTGAAGCGGGACTTCCCTACGAGCAGTACTTC.

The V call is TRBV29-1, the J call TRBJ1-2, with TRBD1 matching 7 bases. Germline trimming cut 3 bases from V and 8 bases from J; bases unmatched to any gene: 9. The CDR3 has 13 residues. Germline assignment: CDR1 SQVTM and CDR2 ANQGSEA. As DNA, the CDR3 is TGCAGCGTTGACCGGGACAGCCTTTGGGGCTACACCTTC. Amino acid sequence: CSVDRDSLWGYTF.

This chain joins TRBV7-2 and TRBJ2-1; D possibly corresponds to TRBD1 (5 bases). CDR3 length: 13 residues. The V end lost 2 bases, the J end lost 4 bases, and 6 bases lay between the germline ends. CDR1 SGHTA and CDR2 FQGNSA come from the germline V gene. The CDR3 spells CASSLQGYNEQFF. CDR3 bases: TGTGCCAGCAGCTTACAGGGTTACAATGAGCAGTTCTTC. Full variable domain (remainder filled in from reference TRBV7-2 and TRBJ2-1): GAGVSQSPSNKVTEKGKDVELRCDPISGHTALYWYRQSLGQGLEFLIYFQGNSAPDKSGLPSDRFSAERTGGSVSTLTIQRTQQEDSAVYLCASSLQGYNEQFFGPGTRLTVL.

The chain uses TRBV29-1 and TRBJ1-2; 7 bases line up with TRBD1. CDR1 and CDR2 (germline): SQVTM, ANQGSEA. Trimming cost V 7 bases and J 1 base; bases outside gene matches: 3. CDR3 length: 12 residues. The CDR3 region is CSAGGGNYGYTF. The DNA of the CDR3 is TGCAGCGCAGGGGGAGGTAACTATGGCTACACCTTC.

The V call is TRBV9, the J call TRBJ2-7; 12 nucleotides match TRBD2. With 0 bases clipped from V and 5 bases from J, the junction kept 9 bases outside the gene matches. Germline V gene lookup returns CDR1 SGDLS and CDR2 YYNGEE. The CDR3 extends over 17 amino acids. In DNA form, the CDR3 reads TGTGCCAGCAGCGTAGATCTAGCGGGAGGGAGCAGAAACGAGCAGTACTTC. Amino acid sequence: CASSVDLAGGSRNEQYF.